The 21 T cell receptor beta chains reported below all come from one sample, sequenced in a study of radiation and T cells in renal cell carcinoma. Sequencing used immunoSEQ multiplex PCR; TCRdb keeps in-frame clones, though not all of them. The sample holds roughly 170,000 clones, 88% seen once. Time point described: blood 4 weeks post-SBRT, at nephrectomy. Sample treatment: 15 Gy SBRT to primary tumor, nephrectomy 4 weeks later. Material: blood, obtained from a patient whose treatment included radiotherapy and nephrectomy. The source of these receptors is a woman aged 45-59 years with renal cell carcinoma.

The chain combines TRBV5-1 with TRBJ2-1, with D perhaps TRBD1 or TRBD2 (5 bases each). Germline CDR1 and CDR2: SGHRS and YFSETQ. V dropped 0 bases and J dropped 0 bases, with 10 bases sitting between them. The CDR3 totals 16 residues. The CDR3 sequence is CASSLGGPASYNEQFF. CDR3 DNA sequence: TGCGCCAGCAGCTTGGGGGGACCGGCCTCCTACAATGAGCAGTTCTTC.

Comment on this clone: The sample contains more than one DNA sequence encoding this CDR3. This sequence joins TRBV5-6 and TRBJ1-1, with D perhaps matching TRBD1 (5 bases). The V end was cut by 2 bases, the J end by 0 bases, with 14 bases between. The CDR3 consists of 16 residues. Germline V gene data show CDR1 as SGHDT and CDR2 as YYEEEE. The CDR3 DNA sequence: TGTGCCAGCAGCTTCCTGGGAGGGGCCCTGAACACTGAAGCTTTCTTT. It yields the protein CASSFLGGALNTEAFF.

The V and J genes are TRBV2 and TRBJ2-2; D is perhaps TRBD2 (6 bases). Trimming removed 5 bases at V and 6 bases at J, with 10 bases between. The CDR3 is made up of 13 amino acids. Per germline, CDR1 SNHLY and CDR2 FYNNEI. The CDR3 loop reads CASSWDSPGELFF. In DNA form, the CDR3 reads TGTGCCAGCAGTTGGGACTCCCCCGGGGAGCTGTTTTTT.

The rearrangement joins TRBV5-1 to TRBJ1-2; D is unresolved. The CDR3 runs to 14 residues. V lost 0 bases, J lost 1 base, and 7 bases lay in between. CDR1 is SGHRS and CDR2 is YFSETQ in the germline V gene. The CDR3 loop is CASSLEAVNYGYTF. CDR3 DNA: TGCGCCAGCAGCTTGGAGGCAGTTAACTATGGCTACACCTTC.

This clone was found once. The genes are TRBV9 and TRBJ2-7, with a tentative D call TRBD2 (6 bases). From germline, CDR1 is SGDLS and CDR2 YYNGEE. Trimming took 3 bases from V and 6 from J, leaving 10 bases between them. The CDR3 runs 12 residues. CDR3 DNA: TGTGCCAGCAGCGCAGCCGGGGGCGAGCAGTACTTC. Residues: CASSAAGGEQYF.

The CDR3 DNA reads TGTGCCAGCAGTCCTTCACTAGGGGGCTTGGGGGAGCTGTTTTTT. This gives the protein CASSPSLGGLGELFF. The chain recombines TRBV6-6 with TRBJ2-2, with 7 bases lining up with TRBD1. This CDR3 spans 15 amino acids. The germline CDR1 and CDR2 sequences are MNHNY and SVGAGI (reference sequence). V shed 5 bases and J 8 bases; nucleotides not matched to a gene: 11.

The J gene is TRBJ1-2, the V gene TRBV4-2; 10 bases agree with TRBD1. There are 13 residues in the CDR3. The germline gives CDR1 LGHNA, CDR2 YNFKEQ. Losses at the gene ends were 4 bases for V and 6 bases for J; bases not matched to a gene: 2. In DNA, the CDR3 is TGTGCCAGCAGCCCTGGGACAGGGGATGGCTACACCTTC. Encoded protein: CASSPGTGDGYTF.

The rearrangement uses TRBV27 and TRBJ2-3; 10 bases agree with TRBD1. V was clipped by 5 bases and J by 4 bases; unmatched bases: 9. The germline gives CDR1 MNHEY, CDR2 SMNVEV (reference sequence). The CDR3 has 16 amino acids. This chain's CDR3 is CASSPWTGGWADTQYF. Written as DNA, the CDR3 is TGTGCCAGCAGTCCGTGGACAGGGGGTTGGGCAGATACGCAGTATTTT.

Worth noting for this clone: Other DNA sequences of this sample code for an identical CDR3. The V gene is TRBV6-1, the J gene TRBJ1-3, with TRBD1 as a possible D gene (5 bases). The CDR3 loop spans 15 amino acids. With 0 bases removed from V and 2 bases from J, the gap between germline ends came to 8 bases. CDR1 and CDR2 from the germline V gene are MNHNS and SASEGT. CDR3 amino acids: CASSEAGGAGNTIYF. CDR3 DNA sequence: TGTGCCAGCAGTGAAGCGGGGGGAGCTGGAAACACCATATATTTT.

V is TRBV18 and J is TRBJ1-1; D gene unclear. CDR1 is KGHSH and CDR2 is LQKENI in the germline V gene. The CDR3 sequence is 16 residues long. The V end lost 4 bases, the J end lost 1 base, and 16 bases lay between the germline ends. DNA of the CDR3: TGTGCCAGCTCACAGAAGGTTCCAGGAGCGAACACTGAAGCTTTCTTT. Translation: CASSQKVPGANTEAFF.

This clone was seen a few times. The rearrangement uses TRBV6-5 and TRBJ1-1; D is ambiguous. Per the germline V gene, CDR1 is MNHEY and CDR2 is SVGAGI. The CDR3 extends over 13 amino acids. Between the trimmed V and J ends, which lost 10 bases and 1 base, there was a span of 13 bases. CDR3 coding DNA: TGTGCCATCCAGCCTGGGTGGAACACTGAAGCTTTCTTT. Residues: CAIQPGWNTEAFF.

The CDR3 reads CASRAPDGTYEQYF. Written as DNA, the CDR3 is TGTGCCAGCAGGGCCCCAGACGGAACCTACGAGCAGTACTTC. The V and J genes are TRBV6-5 and TRBJ2-7; D gene ambiguous. The length of the CDR3 is 14 residues. Germline CDR1 MNHEY, CDR2 SVGAGI. Trimming took off 6 bases at V and 2 bases at J, with 14 bases between the two ends.

The chain has TRBV10-3 and TRBJ1-5; D not certain. This CDR3 spans 13 amino acids. Germline CDR1 ENHRY, CDR2 SYGVKD. Trimming cost V 3 bases and J 5 bases, with 8 bases left between them. The CDR3 sequence: CAISEGWDQPQHF. The DNA for the CDR3 is TGTGCCATCAGTGAAGGTTGGGATCAGCCCCAGCATTTT.

The V gene is TRBV6-5, the J gene TRBJ2-3; 8 nucleotides align to TRBD2. CDR1 is MNHEY, CDR2 SVGAGI, per germline. The CDR3 has 15 amino acids. With V trimmed by 4 bases and J by 0 bases, 3 bases remained unmatched. The CDR3 protein is CASSLSGGSTDTQYF. The DNA for the CDR3 is TGTGCCAGCAGTTTAAGCGGGGGTAGCACAGATACGCAGTATTTT.

V and J are TRBV7-8 and TRBJ2-7, with 11 bases matching TRBD1. CDR1 and CDR2 from the germline V gene are SGHVS and FQNEAQ. This CDR3 has 14 amino acids. V dropped 5 bases and J dropped 4; count of bases not matched to a gene: 4. DNA for the CDR3: TGTGCCAGCAGCCGGACAGGGGGCATGTACGAGCAGTACTTC. This gives the protein CASSRTGGMYEQYF.

The genes are TRBV18 and TRBJ2-7, with TRBD2 matching 13 bases. Germline CDR1 and CDR2: KGHSH and LQKENI. The CDR3 is made up of 15 amino acids. V gave up 2 bases and J gave up 2 bases; unmatched junction bases: 0. The CDR3 protein is CASSPGTSGAYEQYF. CDR3 coding DNA: TGTGCCAGCTCACCAGGGACTAGCGGGGCCTACGAGCAGTACTTC.

This chain connects TRBV5-4 to TRBJ1-5; D unclear. This CDR3 contains 12 residues. The germline gives CDR1 SGHNT, CDR2 YYREEE (reference sequence). The V end was cut by 4 bases, the J end by 3 bases, with 5 bases between. CDR3: CASSAYNQPQHF. The CDR3 nucleotides are TGTGCCAGCAGCGCCTACAATCAGCCCCAGCATTTT.

The chain couples TRBV7-9 to TRBJ2-2; D may be TRBD1 (5 bases). V shed 0 bases and J shed 5 bases, with 10 bases lying between them. CDR1 and CDR2 (germline): SEHNR, FQNEAQ (reference sequence). The CDR3 totals 15 residues. The CDR3 loop is CASSLATGVTGELFF. The CDR3 coding sequence is TGTGCCAGCAGCTTAGCTACAGGAGTTACCGGGGAGCTGTTTTTT. The full variable domain, rest sourced from reference TRBV7-9 and TRBJ2-2, is DTGVSQNPRHKITKRGQNVTFRCDPISEHNRLYWYRQTLGQGPEFLTYFQNEAQLEKSRLLSDRFSAERPKGSFSTLEIQRTEQGDSAMYLCASSLATGVTGELFFGEGSRLTVL.

The chain joins TRBV6-1 to TRBJ2-2, with 9 bases identical to TRBD2. The CDR3 sequence is 18 residues long. Unmatched junction bases numbered 6, after V lost 1 base and J lost 0 bases. Germline CDR1 is MNHNS and CDR2 is SASEGT. CDR3 DNA: TGTGCCAGCAGTGAAGGTTTAATAGCGGGGGCGAACACCGGGGAGCTGTTTTTT. This sequence encodes CASSEGLIAGANTGELFF.

This clone occurred once. The chain uses TRBV2 and TRBJ1-4; D gene ambiguous. The CDR3 sequence is 15 residues long. Germline CDR1 is SNHLY and CDR2 is FYNNEI. V lost 7 bases, J lost 0 bases, and 12 bases lay in between. The CDR3 DNA sequence: TGTGCCAGCAACCTTCGAGCTTCAACTAATGAAAAACTGTTTTTT. This encodes CASNLRASTNEKLFF. The variable domain in full, with the rest retrieved from reference TRBV2 and TRBJ1-4, is EPEVTQTPSHQVTQMGQEVILRCVPISNHLYFYWYRQILGQKVEFLVSFYNNEISEKSEIFDDQFSVERPDGSNFTLKIRSTKLEDSAMYFCASNLRASTNEKLFFGSGTQLSVL.

The chain has TRBV4-2 and TRBJ1-5; tentative D call: TRBD1 (6 bases). Germline-derived CDR1 and CDR2 are LGHNA and YNFKEQ. The V and J ends lost 2 bases and 1 base respectively, with 15 bases between them. The CDR3 spans 17 residues. This CDR3 reads CASSQLISGESNQPQHF. DNA for the CDR3: TGTGCCAGCAGCCAACTCATATCAGGGGAGAGCAATCAGCCCCAGCATTTT.